Sequencing of this T cell receptor (beta chain) was carried out in a study of T cell changes during pregnancy in multiple sclerosis. The CDR3 covers 14 residues. V was cut by 6 bases and J by 5 bases, with 15 bases left in between. The germline gives CDR1 MDHEN, CDR2 SYDVKM. Generated by immunoSEQ multiplex PCR, the TCRdb table keeps only in-frame clones and is missing some. The table shows tens of thousands of clones, with 90% occurring only once. The V gene is TRBV28, the J gene TRBJ2-3; a possible D gene is TRBD1 (6 bases). The receptor was derived from a female donor in good health, enrolled as a control in a pregnancy study. Sequences were derived from peripheral blood, sampled in the second trimester of pregnancy. The CDR3 DNA reads as TGTGCCAGCAGCAAGACGGACAGTCGAGATACGCAGTATTTT. It codes for CASSKTDSRDTQYF.